This is a list of T cell receptor beta chains from one sample in a study of cytomegalovirus exposure and HLA in healthy donors. Profiling relied on immunoSEQ multiplex PCR, and the TCRdb table lists in-frame clones only, not all of them. The repertoire holds about 140,000 clones, with about three quarters as singletons. Sequencing used PBMCs. The receptors originated from a man younger than 35 in good health and CMV-seronegative. CDR3s include the opening cysteine and the closing phenylalanine or tryptophan. Fields, in order: D gene, V gene, J gene, clone size, CDR3 protein. A D gene is named only where the DNA matches it firmly. Expanded clones get a size class; other rows say once, few or many, or leave the size out.

>.|TRBV5-6|TRBJ2-2|.
CASSTDRTAGGELFF
>.|TRBV25-1|TRBJ2-2|.
CASSRQGSAGELFF
>TRBD1|TRBV7-2|TRBJ1-2|few
CASSLGPQGGYGYTF
>.|TRBV7-3|TRBJ2-3|.
CASSEGPKGAPDTQYF
>TRBD1|TRBV27|TRBJ1-1|.
CASSVGTGLDTEAFF
>.|TRBV16|TRBJ2-7|.
CASSQFETGSYEQYF
>TRBD1|TRBV27|TRBJ1-2|.
CASSSGTGQRVYGYTF
>.|TRBV29-1|TRBJ2-7|.
CSAAPSTGSSYEQYF
>.|TRBV5-8|TRBJ1-1|few
CASSLVGHKNTEAFF
>TRBD2|TRBV29-1|TRBJ2-2|.
CSVLGLAGTGELFF
>.|TRBV30|TRBJ1-1|few
CAWTDRMNTEAFF
>.|TRBV27|TRBJ1-5|.
CASSLGRDLNQPQHF
>.|TRBV9|TRBJ1-5|.
CASSPGGRGNQPQHF
>.|TRBV7-9|TRBJ2-3|.
CASSLFGGNTDTQYF
>TRBD2|TRBV7-9|TRBJ2-5|once
CASSVGGVDETQYF
>.|TRBV18|TRBJ2-5|.
CASSPPSGVAETQYF
>.|TRBV12-2|TRBJ2-3|.
CASRLSGVGTDTQYF
>TRBD2|TRBV11-3|TRBJ2-3|.
CASSLVAGGSTDTQYF
>.|TRBV6-5|TRBJ2-7|.
CASSYSAPTEIYEQYF
>TRBD1|TRBV30|TRBJ2-7|once
CAWSSRGTGGYEQYF
>TRBD2|TRBV30|.|.
CAWSVFVSGTSLYEQYF
>.|TRBV2|TRBJ1-2|.
CASTLGRAGAYGYTF
>.|TRBV7-9|TRBJ2-5|.
CASSFGSNQETQYF
>.|TRBV7-6|TRBJ1-5|once
CASSEVGRYQPQHF
>TRBD1|TRBV5-6|TRBJ2-7|.
CASSSGTGGFFEQYF
>.|TRBV10-1|TRBJ2-7|.
CASSESGTYEQYF
>.|TRBV7-9|TRBJ2-1|.
CASSLVGNLEQFF
>TRBD2|TRBV5-1|TRBJ2-3|.
CASSLPSGGDTQYF